A single sample is the source of the 16 T cell receptor beta chains below, sequenced in a study of blood T cell repertoires in COVID-19. TCRdb's copy holds only in-frame clones and misses some; the assay was immunoSEQ multiplex PCR. The table lists some 150,000 clones, approximately 90% of them singletons. The material sequenced was peripheral blood. These receptors were collected from a woman aged 50 to 65 with active or convalescent COVID-19.

The chain is built from TRBV19 and TRBJ1-1, with D unresolved. The CDR3 has 14 amino acids. Germline V gene data show CDR1 as LNHDA and CDR2 as SQIVND (reference sequence). V was clipped by 3 bases and J by 7 bases, with 15 bases between them. The CDR3 DNA sequence: TGTGCCAGTAGTATCCGGGGTCGTCCCTATGAAGCTTTCTTT. This gives the protein CASSIRGRPYEAFF.

A few counts support this clone. The rearrangement uses TRBV19 and TRBJ1-2; 12 bases align to TRBD1. V lost 0 bases to trimming and J lost 7 bases; unmatched junction nucleotides: 3. Germline V lookup: CDR1 LNHDA, CDR2 SQIVND (reference sequence). The length of the CDR3 is 15 residues. CDR3 DNA: TGTGCCAGTAGTATAGACGGGACAGGGGGCGTTGGCTACACCTTC. It is translated as CASSIDGTGGVGYTF. Based on the CDR3 plus reference TRBV19 and TRBJ1-2, the full variable domain is DGGITQSPKYLFRKEGQNVTLSCEQNLNHDAMYWYRQDPGQGLRLIYYSQIVNDFQKGDIAEGYSVSREKKESFPLTVTSAQKNPTAFYLCASSIDGTGGVGYTFGSGTRLTVV.

The V call is TRBV7-3, the J call TRBJ2-2, with 13 bases that match TRBD2. The V gene end was trimmed by 5 bases and the J gene end by 7 bases; junction bases not matched to a gene: 10. CDR3 length: 17 amino acids. Germline CDR1 SGHTA, CDR2 FQGTGA. The CDR3 loop reads CASSQQPTSGGNGELFF. In DNA form, the CDR3 reads TGTGCCAGCAGCCAACAACCGACTAGCGGGGGGAACGGGGAGCTGTTTTTT. The whole variable domain, remainder taken from reference TRBV7-3 and TRBJ2-2, is GAGVSQTPSNKVTEKGKYVELRCDPISGHTALYWYRQSLGQGPEFLIYFQGTGAADDSGLPNDRFFAVRPEGSVSTLKIQRTERGDSAVYLCASSQQPTSGGNGELFFGEGSRLTVL.

This clone has a handful of counts. J is TRBJ1-6 and V is TRBV14; 8 bases are shared with TRBD1. In germline, CDR1 is SGHDN, CDR2 FVKESK. CDR3 length equals 15 residues. Trimming cost V 4 bases and J 9 bases; bases outside gene matches: 8. CDR3 sequence reads: CASSLGQGYRSPLHF. Written as DNA, the CDR3 is TGTGCCAGCAGCCTAGGACAGGGTTATCGTTCACCCCTCCACTTT.

V usage is TRBV5-6 and J usage is TRBJ2-3, with D maybe TRBD2 (6 bases). Germline V lookup: CDR1 SGHDT, CDR2 YYEEEE. This CDR3 has 16 amino acids. The V end was cut by 4 bases, the J end by 8 bases, with 23 bases between. The CDR3, as DNA: TGTGCCAGCAGCACACGTCGGGAGCTCATAGCCCCTACGCAGTATTTT. Its translation: CASSTRRELIAPTQYF. Full variable domain (missing parts from reference TRBV5-6 and TRBJ2-3): DAGVTQSPTHLIKTRGQQVTLRCSPKSGHDTVSWYQQALGQGPQFIFQYYEEEERQRGNFPDRFSGHQFPNYSSELNVNALLLGDSALYLCASSTRRELIAPTQYFGPGTRLTVL.

The sample holds one count of this clone. The rearrangement joins TRBV19 to TRBJ1-6; 7 bases map to TRBD1. V lost 7 bases and J lost 4; bases outside the gene matches: 7. This CDR3 has 15 amino acids. Per the germline V gene, CDR1 is LNHDA and CDR2 is SQIVND (reference sequence). DNA for the CDR3: TGTGCCAGTAACCACCTGGGACAGTATAATTCACCCCTCCACTTT. This translates into CASNHLGQYNSPLHF.

J is TRBJ2-1 and V is TRBV7-3; unclear D gene. Germline-derived CDR1 and CDR2 are SGHTA and FQGTGA. The CDR3 has 13 residues. Deletions cut 5 bases from V and 5 bases from J, with 10 bases between. CDR3 loop: CASSLESHNEQFF. In DNA form, the CDR3 reads TGTGCCAGCAGCCTAGAGTCGCACAATGAGCAGTTCTTC.

The chain is built from TRBV7-2 and TRBJ2-1; TRBD2 might be the D (6 bases). V lost 1 base, J lost 3 bases, and 10 bases lay in between. From germline, CDR1 is SGHTA and CDR2 FQGNSA. The CDR3 length is 15 residues. In DNA, the CDR3 is TGTGCCAGCAGCTTAGAGCGGGCCGGCTACAATGAGCAGTTCTTC. It specifies CASSLERAGYNEQFF. Drawing the rest from reference TRBV7-2 and TRBJ2-1, the complete variable domain is GAGVSQSPSNKVTEKGKDVELRCDPISGHTALYWYRQSLGQGLEFLIYFQGNSAPDKSGLPSDRFSAERTGGSVSTLTIQRTQQEDSAVYLCASSLERAGYNEQFFGPGTRLTVL.

This clone appeared a few times. The chain combines TRBV2 with TRBJ1-5; 8 bases are a match to TRBD1. Germline values: CDR1 SNHLY, CDR2 FYNNEI. The V gene end was trimmed by 6 bases and the J gene end by 6 bases; junction bases not matched to a gene: 10. The length of the CDR3 is 15 residues. CDR3: CASSVGQGRGQPQHF. CDR3 DNA: TGTGCCAGCAGCGTCGGACAGGGAAGGGGTCAGCCCCAGCATTTT. The full variable domain, with the rest looked up from reference TRBV2 and TRBJ1-5, is EPEVTQTPSHQVTQMGQEVILRCVPISNHLYFYWYRQILGQKVEFLVSFYNNEISEKSEIFDDQFSVERPDGSNFTLKIRSTKLEDSAMYFCASSVGQGRGQPQHFGDGTRLSIL.

The chain employs TRBV19 and TRBJ2-1; D may be TRBD2 (6 bases). Germline V gene sequence: CDR1 LNHDA, CDR2 SQIVND (reference sequence). The CDR3 runs 15 residues. Between the trimmed V and J ends, which lost 4 bases and 8 bases, there was a span of 18 bases. CDR3 residues: CASSKSAGWVDEQFF. The DNA for the CDR3 is TGTGCCAGTAGTAAGTCTGCGGGATGGGTAGATGAGCAGTTCTTC.

This clone was picked up a small number of times. Here the CDR3 reads CASSPRSGSGRGDTGELFF. As DNA, the CDR3 is TGTGCCAGCTCACCCCGAAGCGGTAGCGGGCGAGGGGACACCGGGGAGCTGTTTTTT. The gene calls are TRBV18 and TRBJ2-2; 7 bases map to TRBD2. V lost 3 bases and J lost 3; bases outside the gene matches: 16. The CDR3 contains 19 residues. Germline V gives CDR1 KGHSH, CDR2 LQKENI.

This chain links TRBV19 with TRBJ2-1; 8 nucleotides line up with TRBD2. The CDR3 totals 17 residues. The trim removed 6 bases at V and 8 bases at J, leaving 18 bases unmatched. From germline, CDR1 is LNHDA and CDR2 SQIVND (reference sequence). CDR3 in DNA: TGTGCCAGTAGACAACAATTGGGCGGGACTAGGGGTTATGAGCAGTTCTTC. Protein: CASRQQLGGTRGYEQFF.

The rearrangement links TRBV5-1 to TRBJ2-5; 7 bases are shared with TRBD1. Per germline, CDR1 SGHRS and CDR2 YFSETQ. The length of the CDR3 is 15 residues. The V gene end was trimmed by 0 bases and the J gene end by 4 bases; junction bases not matched to a gene: 6. The CDR3, as DNA: TGCGCCAGCAGCTTGGGAGGGGGCGCGGGAGAGACCCAGTACTTC. Encoded protein: CASSLGGGAGETQYF. The full variable domain, completed using reference TRBV5-1 and TRBJ2-5, is KAGVTQTPRYLIKTRGQQVTLSCSPISGHRSVSWYQQTPGQGLQFLFEYFSETQRNKGNFPGRFSGRQFSNSRSEMNVSTLELGDSALYLCASSLGGGAGETQYFGPGTRLLVL.

The CDR3 region has the DNA TGTGCCTGGAGTCCGACAGGGTTGCCTGGAAACACCATATATTTT. It translates to CAWSPTGLPGNTIYF. The chain has TRBV30 and TRBJ1-3, with TRBD1 matching 7 bases. Per the germline V gene, CDR1 is GTSNPN and CDR2 is SVGIG (reference sequence). With 2 bases clipped from V and 2 bases from J, the junction kept 6 bases outside the gene matches. This CDR3 spans 15 amino acids.

V gene TRBV18 combines with J gene TRBJ2-7, with 8 bases fitting TRBD1. J was trimmed by 3 bases and V by 6 bases; bases with no gene match: 4. The V gene's germline CDR1 is KGHSH and CDR2 LQKENI. The CDR3 runs to 13 residues. In nucleotides, the CDR3 is TGTGCCAGCTCCCCCGGGACAGGCTACGAGCAGTACTTC. Its translation is CASSPGTGYEQYF.

This clone was observed a single time. The chain employs TRBV29-1 and TRBJ2-5; 15 nucleotides match TRBD2. CDR3 length: 17 amino acids. Trimming cost V 7 bases and J 5 bases; bases outside gene matches: 14. Germline lookup yields CDR1 SQVTM and CDR2 ANQGSEA. CDR3 loop: CSAEAGLAGGLRETQYF. The DNA for the CDR3 is TGCAGCGCGGAGGCGGGACTAGCGGGAGGTTTACGGGAGACCCAGTACTTC.